Below, 17 T cell receptor beta chains from the same sample are listed, as sequenced in a study of coeliac disease. Clones were sequenced by immunoSEQ multiplex PCR, and TCRdb holds only the in-frame ones, with some missing. The data contain several thousand clones, under 70% of them singletons. Sequenced: lymphocytes from the gut lamina propria. These receptors originate from a young woman without celiac disease.

In the case of this clone: Mismatch with germline at one junction end may stem from a read error. The sample contains more than one DNA sequence encoding this CDR3. The chain combines TRBV28 with TRBJ1-6; D not certain. The CDR3 totals 15 residues. Germline CDR1 MDHEN, CDR2 SYDVKM. This chain's CDR3 is CASRIEENYNSPLHF. The CDR3 DNA sequence: TGTGCCAGCAGGATCGAAGAGAACTATAATTCCCCCCTCCACTTT.

Note on this clone: A junction boundary mismatches the germline segment, possibly from a read error. CDR3 loop: CASSRGGPYNEQFF. The CDR3 nucleotides are TGTGCTAGCAGCCGCGGGGGGCCCTACAATGAGCAGTTCTTC. The V call is TRBV7-7, the J call TRBJ2-1; 8 bases fit TRBD2. The CDR3 runs to 14 residues. Germline values: CDR1 SSHAT, CDR2 FNYEAQ (reference sequence).

This clone was picked up a small number of times. The chain links TRBV11-2 to TRBJ1-4; no clear D gene. CDR1 and CDR2 (germline): SGHAT, FQNNGV. The CDR3 length is 13 residues. V was cut by 2 bases and J by 2 bases, with 3 bases left in between. The CDR3 DNA reads TGTGCCAGCAGCTTATCTACTAATGAAAAACTGTTTTTT. Residues: CASSLSTNEKLFF.

A few counts support this clone. V and J are TRBV6-5 and TRBJ2-7; TRBD2 is a possible D gene (6 bases). The CDR3 consists of 15 residues. CDR1 and CDR2 (germline): MNHEY, SVGAGI. V lost 6 bases and J 3 bases, leaving 18 bases between the germline ends. CDR3 in amino acids: CASSLYGGGNYEQYF. As DNA, the CDR3 is TGTGCCAGCAGCCTATACGGCGGCGGGAACTACGAGCAGTACTTC.

The chain carries TRBV7-2 and TRBJ1-5; weak D call: TRBD1 (6 bases). The V end was cut by 1 base, the J end by 1 base, with 11 bases between. CDR1 and CDR2 (germline): SGHTA, FQGNSA. The CDR3 extends over 16 amino acids. The CDR3 here is CASSLEGVWSNQPQHF. CDR3 bases: TGTGCCAGCAGCTTAGAGGGGGTTTGGAGCAATCAGCCCCAGCATTTT.

The chain recombines TRBV5-1 with TRBJ2-7; D not certain. The CDR3 is 14 residues long. V was pared by 0 bases and J by 0 bases, with 7 bases between. The germline gives CDR1 SGHRS, CDR2 YFSETQ. The CDR3 sequence: CASSLGGGSYEQYF. The CDR3 DNA is TGCGCCAGCAGCTTGGGAGGTGGCTCCTACGAGCAGTACTTC.

This clone occurred a few times. This chain connects TRBV27 to TRBJ1-4; TRBD1 aligns across 8 bases. The germline gives CDR1 MNHEY, CDR2 SMNVEV (reference sequence). Trimming removed 8 bases from V and 7 bases from J; junction bases left unmatched: 6. The CDR3 runs 13 residues. CDR3 coding DNA: TGTGCCAGCGGAACAGGGGGTAGTGAAAAACTGTTTTTT. It codes for CASGTGGSEKLFF.

The genes are TRBV29-1 and TRBJ1-5; TRBD1 matches at 7 bases. This CDR3 contains 15 residues. Per germline, CDR1 SQVTM and CDR2 ANQGSEA. J lost 3 bases, V lost 3 bases, and 8 bases had no gene match. The CDR3, as DNA: TGCAGCGTTGAGAACGAACAGGGGCCCAATCAGCCCCAGCATTTT. Its protein product is CSVENEQGPNQPQHF.

The chain is built from TRBV6-1 and TRBJ1-1, with 9 positions matching TRBD1. The CDR3 runs to 16 residues. Germline V gene sequence: CDR1 MNHNS, CDR2 SASEGT. The trim removed 4 bases at V and 3 bases at J, leaving 9 bases unmatched. As DNA, the CDR3 is TGTGCCAGCAGTGGGGACAGGGAGGGGCCCGACACTGAAGCTTTCTTT. This sequence encodes CASSGDREGPDTEAFF.

The table lists this clone with a count of one. The rearrangement uses TRBV19 and TRBJ1-2, with a possible D match to TRBD1 (6 bases). The CDR3 is 15 residues long. CDR1 and CDR2 (germline): LNHDA, SQIVND (reference sequence). With 1 base removed from V and 0 bases from J, the gap between germline ends came to 9 bases. The CDR3 reads CASSIVGTTNYGYTF. The CDR3, as DNA: TGTGCCAGTAGTATAGTTGGGACAACTAACTATGGCTACACCTTC.

The chain combines TRBV28 with TRBJ2-1, with 8 bases aligning to TRBD2. Germline V CDR1 and CDR2: MDHEN, SYDVKM. Trimming removed 7 bases from V and 2 bases from J; junction bases left unmatched: 13. CDR3 length: 17 amino acids. The CDR3 DNA follows: TGTGCCAGCATCTGGGCCGGGAGGGTAGGGACCTACAATGAGCAGTTCTTC. This codes for CASIWAGRVGTYNEQFF.

The genes are TRBV6-1 and TRBJ2-6; D remains ambiguous. Germline loops: CDR1 MNHNS, CDR2 SASEGT. Deletions cut 1 base from V and 0 bases from J, with 4 bases between. The CDR3 is made up of 15 amino acids. The CDR3 DNA follows: TGTGCCAGCAGTGAAGACAACTCTGGGGCCAACGTCCTGACTTTC. This translates into CASSEDNSGANVLTF.

This clone was detected only a few times. The chain has TRBV10-2 and TRBJ1-2; maybe TRBD1 (6 bases). Trimming took off 4 bases at V and 3 bases at J, with 9 bases between the two ends. The CDR3 consists of 13 residues. The germline CDR1 and CDR2 sequences are WSHSY and SAAADI. CDR3 sequence reads: CASSGTADYGYTF. CDR3 DNA sequence: TGCGCCAGCAGTGGGACAGCTGACTATGGCTACACCTTC.

This clone was counted a few times. The chain employs TRBV2 and TRBJ2-3, with 9 nucleotides matching TRBD2. The V segment lost 1 base and the J segment 1 base; nucleotides outside the gene matches: 9. The CDR3 runs to 18 residues. Germline assignment: CDR1 SNHLY and CDR2 FYNNEI. The CDR3 DNA follows: TGTGCCAGCAGTGAAGATCTGCCTAGCGGGGTAGGCACAGATACGCAGTATTTT. It codes for CASSEDLPSGVGTDTQYF.

The gene calls are TRBV5-5 and TRBJ1-4; D ambiguous. The V and J ends lost 1 base and 7 bases respectively, with 8 bases between them. The germline gives CDR1 SGHKS, CDR2 YYEKEE (reference sequence). CDR3 size: 13 residues. CDR3: CASSLSFREKLFF. The CDR3 coding sequence is TGTGCCAGCAGCTTGTCGTTCCGTGAAAAACTGTTTTTT.

In the case of this clone: At the DNA level, this CDR3 is encoded by other sequences in the same sample as well. The chain combines TRBV15 with TRBJ1-5; 8 bases match TRBD1. V lost 2 bases and J lost 1; bases outside the gene matches: 1. The CDR3 contains 15 residues. From germline, CDR1 is LNHNV and CDR2 YYDKDF (reference sequence). The CDR3 loop is CATSRQGASNQPQHF. The DNA of the CDR3 is TGTGCCACCAGCAGACAGGGGGCGAGCAATCAGCCCCAGCATTTT.

By share, this clone ranks as medium-sized (0.01 to 0.1%). The chain recombines TRBV5-6 with TRBJ2-3, with a weak D call TRBD2 (5 bases). Germline values: CDR1 SGHDT, CDR2 YYEEEE. The V and J ends lost 4 bases and 0 bases respectively, with 12 bases between them. The CDR3 loop spans 15 amino acids. CDR3 in amino acids: CASSPTRVSTDTQYF. The CDR3 DNA reads TGTGCCAGCAGCCCAACTAGGGTAAGCACAGATACGCAGTATTTT. The whole variable domain, filled in from reference TRBV5-6 and TRBJ2-3, reads DAGVTQSPTHLIKTRGQQVTLRCSPKSGHDTVSWYQQALGQGPQFIFQYYEEEERQRGNFPDRFSGHQFPNYSSELNVNALLLGDSALYLCASSPTRVSTDTQYFGPGTRLTVL.